These 8 T cell receptor beta chains originate from one sample sequenced in a study of long-term antiretroviral therapy in people with HIV. Sequencing used immunoSEQ v3.0 at survey level. Data came from immunoSEQ multiplex PCR; TCRdb stores just in-frame clones and leaves some out. The sample consists of under 35,000 clones, roughly 96% of them appearing once. Sequenced material: unsorted PBMCs, taken 6.6 years after starting antiretroviral therapy. These receptors came from a man aged 30-40 years with HIV.

CDR3 in DNA: TGTGCCGTTGAGGGGCCCGATGAAGCTTTCTTT. It codes for CAVEGPDEAFF. The rearrangement links TRBV10-3 to TRBJ1-1, with a possible D match to TRBD1 (5 bases). Trimming took off 11 bases at V and 7 bases at J, with 14 bases between the two ends. Germline V gene data show CDR1 as ENHRY and CDR2 as SYGVKD. The CDR3 is 11 residues long.

J is TRBJ2-1 and V is TRBV2; TRBD2 might be the D (6 bases). The germline CDR1 and CDR2 sequences are SNHLY and FYNNEI. Trimming removed 10 bases from V and 5 bases from J, with 15 bases in between. The CDR3 runs to 13 residues. The CDR3 region is CATNRRDHNEQFF. DNA of the CDR3: TGTGCCACCAACAGGAGGGACCACAATGAGCAGTTCTTC.

The V call is TRBV7-8, the J call TRBJ1-1, with a possible D match to TRBD1 (5 bases). Deletions cut 5 bases from V and 8 bases from J, with 21 bases between. The CDR3 loop spans 15 amino acids. CDR1 and CDR2 from the germline V gene are SGHVS and FQNEAQ. The CDR3: CASSPSDPWGREAFF. CDR3 in DNA: TGTGCCAGCAGCCCTAGTGACCCCTGGGGGAGGGAAGCTTTCTTT.

The V and J genes are TRBV6-5 and TRBJ2-3, with 8 nucleotides matching TRBD1. The CDR3 is 15 amino acids. Germline V gene data show CDR1 as MNHEY and CDR2 as SVGAGI. V lost 9 bases and J lost 0; bases outside the gene matches: 8. The CDR3 sequence is CASGRQGTSTDTQYF. CDR3 nucleotides: TGTGCCAGTGGGAGACAGGGGACTAGCACAGATACGCAGTATTTT.

The rearrangement uses TRBV29-1 and TRBJ1-2, with no clear D. This CDR3 has 11 amino acids. In germline, CDR1 is SQVTM, CDR2 ANQGSEA. V dropped 4 bases and J dropped 4 bases, with 7 bases sitting between them. Here the CDR3 DNA reads TGCAGCGTTGGGACGGTCTATGGCTACACCTTC. Translation: CSVGTVYGYTF.

This chain connects TRBV5-1 to TRBJ1-1; no clear D gene. The CDR3 has 13 residues. Trimming took off 0 bases at V and 3 bases at J, with 6 bases between the two ends. Germline V gene sequence: CDR1 SGHRS, CDR2 YFSETQ. The DNA of the CDR3 is TGCGCCAGCAGCTTGGGAACAGACACTGAAGCTTTCTTT. This gives the protein CASSLGTDTEAFF.

The chain uses TRBV5-1 and TRBJ2-7, with no clear D. Deletions cut 2 bases from V and 3 bases from J, with 6 bases between. CDR1 is SGHRS, CDR2 YFSETQ, per germline. The length of the CDR3 is 12 residues. Written as DNA, the CDR3 is TGCGCCAGCAGCTTAGGTGGCTACGAGCAGTACTTC. This gives the protein CASSLGGYEQYF.

This chain uses TRBV4-3 with TRBJ2-1; TRBD2 matches 9 bases. From germline, CDR1 is LGHNA and CDR2 YSLEER. With 4 bases clipped from V and 4 bases from J, the junction kept 8 bases outside the gene matches. The CDR3 covers 16 residues. The CDR3 loop reads CASSPTTSGGYNEQFF. The CDR3 coding sequence is TGCGCCAGCAGCCCGACGACTAGCGGTGGTTACAATGAGCAGTTCTTC.